Below are 25 T cell receptor beta chains sequenced from a single sample in a study of T-cell memory formation after mild COVID-19. TCRdb passed the 5' RACE reads through MiXCR, listing each CDR3 protein once. This table has around 300,000 distinct CDR3 sequences, roughly an eighth appearing once. Sequenced sample: PBMCs or a T cell subset sorted from them (not recorded which). The receptors come from a young man who had mild COVID-19 (a few samples of this study predate the infection). Cell type and time point are not known.

There are a few counts of this clonotype. The chain has TRBV20-1 and TRBJ2-1; 12 bases are a match to TRBD2. V shed 0 bases, J shed 10 bases, and the junction held 7 bases outside the gene matches. Per germline, CDR1 DFQATT and CDR2 SNEGSKA (reference sequence). CDR3 length: 15 amino acids. The CDR3 loop reads CSARDRLAGGKEQFF. As DNA, the CDR3 is TGCAGTGCTAGAGATCGTCTAGCGGGGGGGAAAGAGCAGTTCTTC.

V is TRBV28 and J is TRBJ2-5; a weak D match, TRBD1 (8 bases). The CDR3 is 14 residues long. Germline CDR1 and CDR2: MDHEN and SYDVKM. With 4 bases removed from V and 5 bases from J, the gap between germline ends came to 14 bases. The CDR3 DNA is TGTGCCAGCAGTTACCCACAGGGGGGGGAGACCCAGTACTTC. It is translated as CASSYPQGGETQYF.

The chain couples TRBV5-1 to TRBJ2-1; perhaps TRBD2 as D (6 bases). Germline assignment: CDR1 SGHRS and CDR2 YFSETQ. The CDR3 covers 14 residues. V was cut by 1 base and J by 7 bases, with 12 bases left in between. The CDR3 coding sequence is TGCGCCAGCAGCTTGAATAGCGGTAGAAATGAGCAGTTCTTC. It yields the protein CASSLNSGRNEQFF. The complete variable domain, with remaining parts taken from reference TRBV5-1 and TRBJ2-1, reads KAGVTQTPRYLIKTRGQQVTLSCSPISGHRSVSWYQQTPGQGLQFLFEYFSETQRNKGNFPGRFSGRQFSNSRSEMNVSTLELGDSALYLCASSLNSGRNEQFFGPGTRLTVL.

This clonotype was recorded at least ten times. This chain uses TRBV12-3 or TRBV12-4 with TRBJ2-3, with 13 nucleotides matching TRBD2. V lost 6 bases and J lost 5; bases outside the gene matches: 11. CDR3 length equals 17 residues. This CDR3 reads CASSGLGLAGVGDTQYF. CDR3 coding DNA: TGTGCCAGCAGCGGACTTGGACTAGCGGGGGTGGGAGATACGCAGTATTTT.

The chain uses TRBV20-1 and TRBJ2-5; TRBD1 or TRBD2 may be the D gene (6 bases each). V lost 3 bases, J lost 7 bases, and 21 bases lay in between. The length of the CDR3 is 15 residues. The germline V gene has CDR1 DFQATT and CDR2 SNEGSKA (reference sequence). The DNA of the CDR3 is TGCAGTGCTAGTGGTTCGAGGGGGGCAAAGGTGACCCAGTACTTC. As protein: CSASGSRGAKVTQYF.

This clonotype was observed many times. The gene calls are TRBV5-1 and TRBJ2-5; D perhaps matches TRBD2 (7 bases). V dropped 0 bases and J dropped 2 bases, with 11 bases sitting between them. There are 15 residues in the CDR3. Germline V gene data show CDR1 as SGHRS and CDR2 as YFSETQ. For the CDR3, the DNA is TGCGCCAGCAGCTTGGAAGGGGGAGGGCAAGAGACCCAGTACTTC. Its protein product is CASSLEGGGQETQYF.

This clonotype was seen a few times. V and J are TRBV7-3 and TRBJ2-2; 7 positions agree with TRBD2. This CDR3 is 16 amino acids long. With V trimmed by 1 base and J by 4 bases, 6 bases remained unmatched. Per germline, CDR1 SGHTA and CDR2 FQGTGA. Written as DNA, the CDR3 is TGTGCCAGCAGCTTAATGGGCGGGGAGGGCACCGGGGAGCTGTTTTTT. This sequence encodes CASSLMGGEGTGELFF.

The chain links TRBV2 to TRBJ2-6, with D perhaps given as TRBD1 or TRBD2 (5 bases each). Trimming took 2 bases from V and 0 from J, leaving 14 bases between them. Germline values: CDR1 SNHLY, CDR2 FYNNEI. The CDR3 has 18 amino acids. CDR3 loop: CASSEWGSFYSGANVLTF. The CDR3 DNA sequence: TGTGCCAGCAGTGAATGGGGGTCGTTTTACTCTGGGGCCAACGTCCTGACTTTC.

This clonotype was seen only a few times. V gene TRBV18 combines with J gene TRBJ2-7; the match to TRBD2 covers 13 bases. The CDR3 runs 18 residues. CDR1 and CDR2 from the germline V gene are KGHSH and LQKENI. Unmatched junction bases numbered 12, after V lost 6 bases and J lost 1 base. CDR3 protein: CASSGGLAGSRNSYEQYF. CDR3 in DNA: TGTGCCAGCTCCGGGGGACTAGCGGGGTCCCGAAATTCCTACGAGCAGTACTTC.

This clonotype was detected ten times or more. DNA of the CDR3: TGTGCCAGCAGCCGCGGTGGGGACGGGGAGCTGTTTTTT. Translating it yields CASSRGGDGELFF. The rearrangement links TRBV3-1 to TRBJ2-2; D is undetermined. The length of the CDR3 is 13 residues. The V end lost 4 bases, the J end lost 7 bases, and 10 bases lay between the germline ends. Germline CDR1 is LGHDT and CDR2 is YNNKEL (reference sequence).

At least ten counts were recorded for this clonotype. J is TRBJ2-3 and V is TRBV7-9; 8 nucleotides line up with TRBD2. The trim removed 4 bases at V and 2 bases at J, leaving 14 bases unmatched. Germline values: CDR1 SEHNR, CDR2 FQNEAQ (reference sequence). The CDR3 is 18 residues long. CDR3 loop: CASSSNYRAAGVTDTQYF. CDR3 in DNA: TGTGCCAGCAGCTCAAACTATAGAGCAGCGGGGGTCACAGATACGCAGTATTTT.

This clonotype was seen repeatedly, ten times or more. The chain joins TRBV5-1 to TRBJ2-7, with a possible D match to TRBD1 (6 bases). V lost 4 bases and J lost 3, with 20 bases in between. This CDR3 region has 16 residues. Looked up from germline, CDR1 is SGHRS and CDR2 is YFSETQ. CDR3 nucleotide sequence: TGCGCCAGCAGCGCTGGGACAAGGCCGAGGGGCTACGAGCAGTACTTC. Translation gives CASSAGTRPRGYEQYF. Drawing the rest from reference TRBV5-1 and TRBJ2-7, the complete variable domain is KAGVTQTPRYLIKTRGQQVTLSCSPISGHRSVSWYQQTPGQGLQFLFEYFSETQRNKGNFPGRFSGRQFSNSRSEMNVSTLELGDSALYLCASSAGTRPRGYEQYFGPGTRLTVT.

The rearrangement joins TRBV5-1 to TRBJ1-4, with D perhaps TRBD1 (6 bases). Between the trimmed V and J ends, which lost 7 bases and 4 bases, there was a span of 11 bases. CDR1 and CDR2 from the germline V gene are SGHRS and YFSETQ. This CDR3 region has 13 residues. CDR3 region: CASGTGSNEKLFF. The CDR3 DNA sequence: TGCGCCAGCGGAACAGGGAGTAATGAAAAACTGTTTTTT.

The J gene is TRBJ1-2, the V gene TRBV20-1; D is unclear. V lost 7 bases, J lost 0 bases, and 6 bases lay in between. Germline V gene data show CDR1 as DFQATT and CDR2 as SNEGSKA (reference sequence). The CDR3 extends over 11 amino acids. The CDR3 DNA is TGCAGTGTCCACGCTAACTATGGCTACACCTTC. It translates to CSVHANYGYTF.

This clonotype was counted a single time. The rearrangement uses TRBV5-5 and TRBJ1-5; D is perhaps TRBD1 (5 bases). The V and J ends lost 1 base and 7 bases respectively, with 12 bases between them. The CDR3 covers 14 residues. Germline-derived CDR1 and CDR2 are SGHKS and YYEKEE (reference sequence). CDR3 residues: CASSLIGGRQPQHF. The CDR3 nucleotides read TGTGCCAGCAGCTTGATCGGGGGTCGACAGCCCCAGCATTTT.

Regarding this clonotype: This may come from a read error, since a much larger clone is one base off. CDR3 protein: CASSDGQPNTGELFF. The CDR3 DNA reads as TGCGCCAGCAGCGATGGACAGCCGAACACCGGGGAGCTGTTTTTT. The rearrangement uses TRBV5-1 and TRBJ2-2; possible D gene TRBD1, 6 bases. The germline V and J ends were trimmed by 4 bases and 0 bases, with 10 bases remaining between them. Germline values: CDR1 SGHRS, CDR2 YFSETQ. The CDR3 contains 15 residues.

V is TRBV6-5 and J is TRBJ1-2; possible D gene TRBD1, 5 bases. Germline CDR1 is MNHEY and CDR2 is SVGAGI. The CDR3 loop spans 14 amino acids. Trimming pared 0 bases from V and 7 bases from J, leaving 12 bases between. The CDR3 region is CASSYSRGVGGYTF. The CDR3 nucleotides are TGTGCCAGCAGTTACTCGAGAGGGGTCGGTGGCTACACCTTC.

This clonotype was detected a few times. The CDR3 loop reads CASSLSPAATNEKLFF. The CDR3 nucleotides read TGTGCCAGCAGCTTGTCACCGGCAGCAACTAATGAAAAACTGTTTTTT. The genes are TRBV5-6 and TRBJ1-4; unclear D gene. Trimming pared 1 base from V and 0 bases from J, leaving 10 bases between. Germline V gene sequence: CDR1 SGHDT, CDR2 YYEEEE. This CDR3 contains 16 residues.

This clonotype was seen more than once but under ten times. The chain has TRBV4-2 and TRBJ2-7, with no clear D. With 0 bases removed from V and 0 bases from J, the gap between germline ends came to 9 bases. The CDR3 sequence is 15 residues long. Germline-derived CDR1 and CDR2 are LGHNA and YNFKEQ. CDR3 loop: CASSQEGFSSYEQYF. DNA of the CDR3: TGTGCCAGCAGCCAAGAGGGTTTTAGCTCCTACGAGCAGTACTTC.

The chain carries TRBV29-1 and TRBJ1-1, with a weak D call TRBD1 (6 bases). CDR3 length equals 11 residues. The V end was cut by 5 bases, the J end by 5 bases, with 9 bases between. Germline V lookup: CDR1 SQVTM, CDR2 ANQGSEA. The CDR3 region has the DNA TGCAGCGTTAGCACAGGGACTGAAGCTTTCTTT. Its protein is CSVSTGTEAFF.

This clonotype came up a few times. This rearrangement joins TRBV19 to TRBJ2-3; D is ambiguous. The CDR3 loop spans 16 amino acids. The germline V gene has CDR1 LNHDA and CDR2 SQIVND (reference sequence). With 3 bases removed from V and 1 base from J, the gap between germline ends came to 14 bases. The CDR3 DNA reads as TGTGCCAGTAGTATGTTATTTCCTGCAGGCACAGATACGCAGTATTTT. Its protein is CASSMLFPAGTDTQYF.

This clonotype has a handful of counts. The V gene is TRBV7-2, the J gene TRBJ1-2; TRBD1 matches 10 bases. This CDR3 spans 18 amino acids. The germline CDR1 and CDR2 sequences are SGHTA and FQGNSA. J lost 1 base, V lost 0 bases, and 8 bases had no gene match. This CDR3 is CASSLAPGQGFVNYGYTF. CDR3 bases: TGTGCCAGCAGCTTAGCTCCGGGACAGGGGTTTGTTAACTATGGCTACACCTTC.

This clonotype was detected only a few times. The gene calls are TRBV18 and TRBJ2-3; D gene ambiguous. V lost 2 bases, J lost 6 bases, and 15 bases lay in between. The CDR3 runs 15 residues. Germline CDR1 reads KGHSH; CDR2 reads LQKENI. The CDR3 sequence: CASSPGESARDTQYF. CDR3 DNA: TGTGCCAGCTCACCAGGGGAAAGCGCCCGGGATACGCAGTATTTT. Variable domain in full (rest from reference TRBV18 and TRBJ2-3): NAGVMQNPRHLVRRRGQEARLRCSPMKGHSHVYWYRQLPEEGLKFMVYLQKENIIDESGMPKERFSAEFPKEGPSILRIQQVVRGDSAAYFCASSPGESARDTQYFGPGTRLTVL.

The gene calls are TRBV19 and TRBJ2-1; D gene ambiguous. V dropped 3 bases and J dropped 2 bases, with 17 bases sitting between them. Germline assignment: CDR1 LNHDA and CDR2 SQIVND (reference sequence). The CDR3 extends over 17 amino acids. CDR3 protein: CASSISTGPYPYNEQFF. As DNA, the CDR3 is TGTGCCAGTAGTATTTCCACGGGTCCCTACCCCTACAATGAGCAGTTCTTC.

The chain employs TRBV5-1 and TRBJ2-6; D perhaps matches TRBD1 (5 bases). The V end was cut by 3 bases, the J end by 0 bases, with 13 bases between. The CDR3 extends over 17 amino acids. CDR1 is SGHRS, CDR2 YFSETQ, per germline. CDR3 in DNA: TGCGCCAGCAGCTCAAGCCTTGGGGCCTCTGGGGCCAACGTCCTGACTTTC. Its translation is CASSSSLGASGANVLTF.